The clone carrying this TCR beta chain was seen once. What it binds is not known. A junction boundary mismatches the germline segment, possibly from a read error. The template was genomic DNA from peripheral blood, not RNA. TRB rearrangements spanning V, D and J were amplified using mixed TRB-A/B primers. TCRdb re-called the multiplex PCR reads with MiXCR, one entry per CDR3 protein. The data show roughly 10,000 distinct CDR3 sequences, 30% to 40% seen once. The source of the sample is a study of T cell repertoires in aging, cancer and after chemotherapy. Findings of the study overall: Untreated cancer patients had significantly lower blood TCR diversity than age-matched healthy donors.

Germline CDR1 reads SGHRS; CDR2 reads YFSETQ. The CDR3 consists of 11 residues. Input material: blood. This sequence originates from a human donor in good health. The chain employs TRBV5-1 and TRBJ1-3, with D possibly TRBD1 on 6 matching bases. CDR3 nucleotide sequence: TGTGCCAGCAGCGTACAGGGTACCATATATTTT. This gives the protein CASSVQGTIYF.